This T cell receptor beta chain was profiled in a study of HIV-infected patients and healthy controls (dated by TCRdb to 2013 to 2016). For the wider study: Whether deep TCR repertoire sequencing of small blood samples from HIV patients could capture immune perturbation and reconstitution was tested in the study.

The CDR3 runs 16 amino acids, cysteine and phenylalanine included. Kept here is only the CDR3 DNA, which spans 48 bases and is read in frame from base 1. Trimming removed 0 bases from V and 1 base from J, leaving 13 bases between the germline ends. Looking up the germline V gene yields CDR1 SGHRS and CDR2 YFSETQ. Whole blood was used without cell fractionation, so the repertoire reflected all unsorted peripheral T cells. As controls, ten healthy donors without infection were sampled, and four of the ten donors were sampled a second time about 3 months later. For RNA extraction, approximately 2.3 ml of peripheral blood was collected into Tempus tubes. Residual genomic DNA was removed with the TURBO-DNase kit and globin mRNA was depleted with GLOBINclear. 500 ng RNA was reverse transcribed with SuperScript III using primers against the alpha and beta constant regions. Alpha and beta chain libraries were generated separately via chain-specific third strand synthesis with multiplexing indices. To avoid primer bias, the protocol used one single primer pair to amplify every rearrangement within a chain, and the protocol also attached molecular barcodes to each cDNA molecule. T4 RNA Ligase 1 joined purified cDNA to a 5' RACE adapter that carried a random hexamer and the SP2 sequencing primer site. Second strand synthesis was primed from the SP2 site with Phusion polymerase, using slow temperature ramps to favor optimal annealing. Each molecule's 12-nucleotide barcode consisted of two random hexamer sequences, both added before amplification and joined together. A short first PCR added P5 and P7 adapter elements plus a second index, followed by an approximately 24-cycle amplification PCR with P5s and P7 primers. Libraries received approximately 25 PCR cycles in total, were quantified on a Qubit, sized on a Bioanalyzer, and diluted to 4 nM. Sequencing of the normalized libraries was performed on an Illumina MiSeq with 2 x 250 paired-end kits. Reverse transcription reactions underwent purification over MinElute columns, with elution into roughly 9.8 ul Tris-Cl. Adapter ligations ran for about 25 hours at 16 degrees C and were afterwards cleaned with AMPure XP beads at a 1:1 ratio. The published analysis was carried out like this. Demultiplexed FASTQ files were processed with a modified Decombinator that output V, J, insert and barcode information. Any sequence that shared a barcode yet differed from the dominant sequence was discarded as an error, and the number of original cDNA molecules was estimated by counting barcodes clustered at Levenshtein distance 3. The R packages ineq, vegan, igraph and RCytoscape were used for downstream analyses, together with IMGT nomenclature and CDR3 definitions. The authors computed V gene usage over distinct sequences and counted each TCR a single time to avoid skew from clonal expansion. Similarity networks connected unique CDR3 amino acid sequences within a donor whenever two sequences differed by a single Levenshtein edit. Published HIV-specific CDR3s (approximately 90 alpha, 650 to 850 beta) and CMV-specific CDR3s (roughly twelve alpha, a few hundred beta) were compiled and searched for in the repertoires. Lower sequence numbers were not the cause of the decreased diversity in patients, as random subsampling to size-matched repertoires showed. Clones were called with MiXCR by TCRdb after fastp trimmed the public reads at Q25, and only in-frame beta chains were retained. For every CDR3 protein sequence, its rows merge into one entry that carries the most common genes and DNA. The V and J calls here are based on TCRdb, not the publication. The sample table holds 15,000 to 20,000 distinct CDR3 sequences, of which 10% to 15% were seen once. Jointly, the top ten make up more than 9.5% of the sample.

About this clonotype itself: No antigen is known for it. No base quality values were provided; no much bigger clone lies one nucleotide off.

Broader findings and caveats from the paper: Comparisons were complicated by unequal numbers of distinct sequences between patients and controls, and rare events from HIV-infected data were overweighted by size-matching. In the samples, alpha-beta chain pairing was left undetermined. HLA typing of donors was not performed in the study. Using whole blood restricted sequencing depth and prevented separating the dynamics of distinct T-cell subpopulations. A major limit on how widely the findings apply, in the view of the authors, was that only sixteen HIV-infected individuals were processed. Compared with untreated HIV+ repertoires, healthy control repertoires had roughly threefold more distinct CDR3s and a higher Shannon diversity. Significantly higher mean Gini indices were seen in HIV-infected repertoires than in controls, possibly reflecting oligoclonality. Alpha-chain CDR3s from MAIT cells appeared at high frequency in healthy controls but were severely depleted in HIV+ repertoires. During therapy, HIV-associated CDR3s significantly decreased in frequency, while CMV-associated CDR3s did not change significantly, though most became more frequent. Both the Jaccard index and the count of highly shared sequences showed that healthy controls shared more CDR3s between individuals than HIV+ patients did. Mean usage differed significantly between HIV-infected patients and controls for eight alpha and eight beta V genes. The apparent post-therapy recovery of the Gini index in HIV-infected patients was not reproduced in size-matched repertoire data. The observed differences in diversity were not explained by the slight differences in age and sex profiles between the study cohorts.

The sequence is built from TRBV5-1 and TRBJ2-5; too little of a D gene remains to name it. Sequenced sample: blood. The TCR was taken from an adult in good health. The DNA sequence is TGCGCCAGCAGCTTGGCTCCCGTGGTGGTCCAAGAGACCCAGTACTTC. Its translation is CASSLAPVVVQETQYF. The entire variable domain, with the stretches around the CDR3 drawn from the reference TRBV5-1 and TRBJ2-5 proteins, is KAGVTQTPRYLIKTRGQQVTLSCSPISGHRSVSWYQQTPGQGLQFLFEYFSETQRNKGNFPGRFSGRQFSNSRSEMNVSTLELGDSALYLCASSLAPVVVQETQYFGPGTRLLVL.